The T cell receptor (beta chain) under discussion was sequenced for a study of blood T cells in healthy people across ages. PCR was performed a second time for about 7 to 11 cycles using a sample-barcoded 5' primer and a J-beta primer mix. The authors tagged each cDNA molecule using a template-switch adaptor with 12 random nucleotides. One entry per CDR3 protein, called by TCRdb with MiXCR from the 5' RACE reads. This table holds 1.8 million or so distinct CDR3 sequences, around 40% found once. For every donor, a draw yielded roughly 10 milliliters of peripheral blood. General observations from the study: Per million T cells, TCR beta diversity dropped roughly linearly as age increased.

Remarks on this clonotype: Its antigen remains unidentified.

The TCR sequence derives from a human donor in good health. Sequenced input: blood.

CDR3 sequence reads: CASTPAGGPYNEQFF. The CDR3 region has the DNA TGTGCCAGCACCCCAGCGGGGGGGCCGTACAATGAGCAGTTCTTC. The rearrangement links TRBV7-2 to TRBJ2-1; 10 nucleotides line up with TRBD2. This CDR3 is built from 15 residues. CDR1 is SGHTA and CDR2 is FQGNSA in the germline V gene. Trimming removed 7 bases from V and 4 bases from J; junction bases left unmatched: 7.